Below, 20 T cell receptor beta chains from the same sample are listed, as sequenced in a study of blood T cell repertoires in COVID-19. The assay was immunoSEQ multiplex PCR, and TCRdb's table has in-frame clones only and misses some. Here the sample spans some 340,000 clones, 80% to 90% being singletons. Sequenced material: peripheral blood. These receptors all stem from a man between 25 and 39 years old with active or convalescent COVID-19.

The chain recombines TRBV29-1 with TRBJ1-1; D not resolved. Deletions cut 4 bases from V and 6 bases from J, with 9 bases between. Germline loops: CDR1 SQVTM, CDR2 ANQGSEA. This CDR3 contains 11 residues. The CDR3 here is CSVGRVPEAFF. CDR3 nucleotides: TGCAGCGTTGGGAGGGTACCTGAAGCTTTCTTT. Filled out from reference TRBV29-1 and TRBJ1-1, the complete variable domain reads SAVISQKPSRDICQRGTSLTIQCQVDSQVTMMFWYRQQPGQSLTLIATANQGSEATYESGFVIDKFPISRPNLTFSTLTVSNMSPEDSSIYLCSVGRVPEAFFGQGTRLTVV.

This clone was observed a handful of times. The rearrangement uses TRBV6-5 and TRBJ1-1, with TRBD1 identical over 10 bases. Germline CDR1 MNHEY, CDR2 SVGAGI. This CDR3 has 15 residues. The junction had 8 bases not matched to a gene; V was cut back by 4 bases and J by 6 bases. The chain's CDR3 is CASSFRQGARAEAFF. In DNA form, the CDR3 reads TGTGCCAGCAGTTTTCGACAGGGGGCTAGAGCTGAAGCTTTCTTT.

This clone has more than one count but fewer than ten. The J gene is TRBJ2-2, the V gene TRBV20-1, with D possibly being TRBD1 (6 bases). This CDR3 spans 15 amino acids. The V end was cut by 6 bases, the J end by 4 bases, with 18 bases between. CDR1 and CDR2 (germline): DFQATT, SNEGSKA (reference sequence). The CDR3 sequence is CSASLRGLGTGELFF. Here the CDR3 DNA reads TGCAGTGCAAGTCTCAGGGGCTTAGGCACCGGGGAGCTGTTTTTT.

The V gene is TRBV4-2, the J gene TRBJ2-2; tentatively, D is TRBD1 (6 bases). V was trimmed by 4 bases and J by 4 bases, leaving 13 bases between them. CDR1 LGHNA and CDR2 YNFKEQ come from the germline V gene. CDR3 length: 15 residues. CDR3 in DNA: TGTGCCAGCAGCCTGAACACAGGGCGCACCGGGGAGCTGTTTTTT. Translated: CASSLNTGRTGELFF.

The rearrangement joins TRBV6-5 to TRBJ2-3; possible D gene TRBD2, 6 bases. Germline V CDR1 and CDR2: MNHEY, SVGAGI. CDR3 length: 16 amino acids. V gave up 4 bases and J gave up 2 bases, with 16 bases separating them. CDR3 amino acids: CASSSRLGISTDTQYF. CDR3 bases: TGTGCCAGCAGTTCTCGACTAGGGATATCCACAGATACGCAGTATTTT.

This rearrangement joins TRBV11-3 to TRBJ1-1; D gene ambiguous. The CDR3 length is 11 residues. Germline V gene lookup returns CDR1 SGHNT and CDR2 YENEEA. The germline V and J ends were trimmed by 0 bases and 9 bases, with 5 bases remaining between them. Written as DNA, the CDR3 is TGTGCCAGCAGCTTAGAGGGCAAAGCTTTCTTT. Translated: CASSLEGKAFF. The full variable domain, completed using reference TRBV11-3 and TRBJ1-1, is EAGVVQSPRYKIIEKKQPVAFWCNPISGHNTLYWYLQNLGQGPELLIRYENEEAVDDSQLPKDRFSAERLKGVDSTLKIQPAELGDSAVYLCASSLEGKAFFGQGTRLTVV.

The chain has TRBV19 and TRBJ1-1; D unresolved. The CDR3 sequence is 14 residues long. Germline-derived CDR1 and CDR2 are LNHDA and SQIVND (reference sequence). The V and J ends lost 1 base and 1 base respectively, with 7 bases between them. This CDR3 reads CASSIGGPNTEAFF. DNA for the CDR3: TGTGCCAGTAGTATAGGAGGGCCGAACACTGAAGCTTTCTTT.

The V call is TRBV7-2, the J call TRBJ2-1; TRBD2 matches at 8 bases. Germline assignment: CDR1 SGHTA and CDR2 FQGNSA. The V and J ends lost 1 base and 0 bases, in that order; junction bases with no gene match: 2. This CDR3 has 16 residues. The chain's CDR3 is CASSLGLAGSYNEQFF. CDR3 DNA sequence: TGTGCCAGCAGCTTAGGGCTAGCGGGCTCCTACAATGAGCAGTTCTTC. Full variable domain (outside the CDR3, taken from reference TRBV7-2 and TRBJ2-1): GAGVSQSPSNKVTEKGKDVELRCDPISGHTALYWYRQSLGQGLEFLIYFQGNSAPDKSGLPSDRFSAERTGGSVSTLTIQRTQQEDSAVYLCASSLGLAGSYNEQFFGPGTRLTVL.

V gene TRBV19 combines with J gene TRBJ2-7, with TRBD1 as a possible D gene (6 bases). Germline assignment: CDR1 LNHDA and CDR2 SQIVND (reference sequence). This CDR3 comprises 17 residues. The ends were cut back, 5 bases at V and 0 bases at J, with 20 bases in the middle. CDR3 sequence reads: CASSPGTYRGNSYEQYF. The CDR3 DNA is TGTGCCAGTAGTCCAGGGACCTATAGGGGGAACTCCTACGAGCAGTACTTC.

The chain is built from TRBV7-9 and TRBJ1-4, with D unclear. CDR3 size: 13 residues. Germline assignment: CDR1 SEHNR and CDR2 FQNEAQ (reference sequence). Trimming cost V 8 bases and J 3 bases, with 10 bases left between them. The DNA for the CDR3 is TGTGCCAGCGGGCAGGACTCTAATGAAAAACTGTTTTTT. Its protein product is CASGQDSNEKLFF. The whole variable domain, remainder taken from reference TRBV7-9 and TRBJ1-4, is DTGVSQNPRHKITKRGQNVTFRCDPISEHNRLYWYRQTLGQGPEFLTYFQNEAQLEKSRLLSDRFSAERPKGSFSTLEIQRTEQGDSAMYLCASGQDSNEKLFFGSGTQLSVL.

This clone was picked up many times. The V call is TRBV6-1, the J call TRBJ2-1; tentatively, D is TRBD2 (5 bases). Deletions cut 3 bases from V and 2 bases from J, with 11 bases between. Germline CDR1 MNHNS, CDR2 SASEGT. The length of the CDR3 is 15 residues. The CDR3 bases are TGTGCCAGCAGTGAGGCCCTAGCCGCCTACAATGAGCAGTTCTTC. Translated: CASSEALAAYNEQFF.

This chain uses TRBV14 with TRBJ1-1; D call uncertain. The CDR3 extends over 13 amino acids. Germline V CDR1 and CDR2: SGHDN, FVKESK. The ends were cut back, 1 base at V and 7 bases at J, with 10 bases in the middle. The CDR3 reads CASSQVIADEAFF. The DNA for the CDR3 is TGTGCCAGCAGCCAAGTTATAGCAGATGAAGCTTTCTTT.

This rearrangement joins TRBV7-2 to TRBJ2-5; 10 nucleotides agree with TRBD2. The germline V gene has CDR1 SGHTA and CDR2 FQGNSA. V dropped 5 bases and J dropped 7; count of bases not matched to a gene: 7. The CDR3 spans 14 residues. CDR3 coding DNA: TGTGCCAGCAGCAAAAGCGGGGGGGCCGGGACCCAGTACTTC. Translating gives CASSKSGGAGTQYF.

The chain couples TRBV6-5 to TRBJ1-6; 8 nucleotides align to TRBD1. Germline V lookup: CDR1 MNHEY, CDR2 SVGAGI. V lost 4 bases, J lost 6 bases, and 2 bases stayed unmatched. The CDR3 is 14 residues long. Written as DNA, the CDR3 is TGTGCCAGCAGTTCCAGGGGGCGTAATTCACCCCTCCACTTT. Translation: CASSSRGRNSPLHF.

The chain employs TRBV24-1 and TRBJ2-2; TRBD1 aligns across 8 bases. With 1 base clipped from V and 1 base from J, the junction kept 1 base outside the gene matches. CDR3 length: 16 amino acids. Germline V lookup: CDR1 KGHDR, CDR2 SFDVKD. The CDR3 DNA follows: TGTGCCACCAGTGATTTCGGGACAGGGAACACCGGGGAGCTGTTTTTT. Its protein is CATSDFGTGNTGELFF.

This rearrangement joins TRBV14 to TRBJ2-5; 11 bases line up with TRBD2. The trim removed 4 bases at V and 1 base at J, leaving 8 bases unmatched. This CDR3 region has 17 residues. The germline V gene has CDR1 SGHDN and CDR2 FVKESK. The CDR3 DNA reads TGTGCCAGCAGCCTTCCAAGACTAGCGGGACTCCAAGAGACCCAGTACTTC. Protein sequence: CASSLPRLAGLQETQYF.

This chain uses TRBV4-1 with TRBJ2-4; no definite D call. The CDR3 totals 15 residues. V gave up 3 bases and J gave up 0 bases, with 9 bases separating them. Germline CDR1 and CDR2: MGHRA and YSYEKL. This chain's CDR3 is CASSHLQLAKNIQYF. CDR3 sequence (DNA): TGCGCCAGCAGCCACCTACAGCTAGCCAAAAACATTCAGTACTTC.

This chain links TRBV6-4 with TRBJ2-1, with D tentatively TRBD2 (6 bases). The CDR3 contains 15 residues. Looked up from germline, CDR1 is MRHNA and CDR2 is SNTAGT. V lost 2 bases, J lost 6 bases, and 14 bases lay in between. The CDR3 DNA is TGTGCCAGCAGTGACGTGGAGGGAAGCTCCAATGAGCAGTTCTTC. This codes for CASSDVEGSSNEQFF.

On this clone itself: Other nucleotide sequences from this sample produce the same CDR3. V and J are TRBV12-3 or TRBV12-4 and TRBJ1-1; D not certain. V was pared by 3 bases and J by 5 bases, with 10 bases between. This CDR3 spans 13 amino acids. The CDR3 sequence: CASSLSGGTEAFF. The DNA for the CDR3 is TGTGCCAGCAGTTTGTCAGGAGGAACTGAAGCTTTCTTT.

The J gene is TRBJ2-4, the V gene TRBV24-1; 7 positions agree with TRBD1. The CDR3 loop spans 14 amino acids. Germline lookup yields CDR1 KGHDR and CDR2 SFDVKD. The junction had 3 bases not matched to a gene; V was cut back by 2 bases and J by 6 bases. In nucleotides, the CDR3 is TGTGCCACCAGTGATTCCCCAGGGGGAAACATTCAGTACTTC. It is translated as CATSDSPGGNIQYF.